What follows are 14 T cell receptor beta chains derived from one specimen sequenced in a study of beta chain features in type 1 diabetes. The authors reverse transcribed all of the isolated RNA, so sequencing captured expressed TCRB transcripts. The repertoire was sequenced with immunoSEQ multiplex PCR; TCRdb's copy has only in-frame clones and lacks some. Here the sample spans hundreds of thousands of clones, 10% to 15% being singletons. The specimen sequenced was naive CD4+ T cells from blood. The receptor source for this set is a man aged 18 to 30 in good health.

The V gene is TRBV7-3, the J gene TRBJ2-7, with D perhaps matching TRBD1 (5 bases). There are 15 residues in the CDR3. The V end lost 2 bases, the J end lost 2 bases, and 13 bases lay between the germline ends. Germline assignment: CDR1 SGHTA and CDR2 FQGTGA. The CDR3 protein is CASSLAQGSAYEQYF. The DNA for the CDR3 is TGTGCCAGCAGCTTAGCCCAGGGTTCGGCCTACGAGCAGTACTTC.

This clone came up a few times. The chain recombines TRBV4-1 with TRBJ2-7; the D gene is possibly TRBD2 (6 bases). Germline V gene data show CDR1 as MGHRA and CDR2 as YSYEKL. V lost 5 bases and J lost 0, with 17 bases in between. This CDR3 spans 16 amino acids. CDR3 loop: CASSVYGGVSSYEQYF. CDR3 sequence (DNA): TGCGCCAGCAGCGTCTACGGAGGGGTTAGCTCCTACGAGCAGTACTTC.

The genes are TRBV18 and TRBJ2-7; 8 bases line up with TRBD2. In germline, CDR1 is KGHSH, CDR2 LQKENI. J was trimmed by 3 bases and V by 5 bases; bases with no gene match: 6. This CDR3 is built from 14 residues. DNA of the CDR3: TGTGCCAGCTCAACCTCCGGGACTAGCTACGAGCAGTACTTC. It specifies CASSTSGTSYEQYF.

This clone was picked up a small number of times. This chain joins TRBV6-5 and TRBJ2-7; tentatively, D is TRBD1 (6 bases). Germline V gives CDR1 MNHEY, CDR2 SVGAGI. CDR3 size: 15 residues. V was trimmed by 0 bases and J by 3 bases, leaving 12 bases between them. The DNA for the CDR3 is TGTGCCAGCAGTTACTCGGGCCAGGGGATCTACGAGCAGTACTTC. It translates to CASSYSGQGIYEQYF.

This clone was observed at least ten times. This rearrangement joins TRBV7-9 to TRBJ1-2; TRBD1 matches 7 bases. The junction had 5 bases not matched to a gene; V was cut back by 6 bases and J by 4 bases. This CDR3 has 13 residues. The germline gives CDR1 SEHNR, CDR2 FQNEAQ (reference sequence). The CDR3 DNA is TGTGCCAGCAGTCTCCGACAGGGCTATGGCTACACCTTC. Translation gives CASSLRQGYGYTF.

This clone was seen a handful of times. The rearrangement joins TRBV19 to TRBJ2-3, with D maybe TRBD2 (6 bases). Germline CDR1 and CDR2: LNHDA and SQIVND (reference sequence). This CDR3 contains 15 residues. V was cut by 6 bases and J by 0 bases, with 13 bases left in between. The CDR3 DNA follows: TGTGCCAGTAGGCCGACTAGGCTTAGCACAGATACGCAGTATTTT. Translation: CASRPTRLSTDTQYF.

The V call is TRBV5-4, the J call TRBJ2-5, with a possible D match to TRBD1 (6 bases). This CDR3 contains 16 residues. CDR1 and CDR2 from the germline V gene are SGHNT and YYREEE (reference sequence). V was pared by 4 bases and J by 0 bases, with 16 bases between. CDR3 in amino acids: CASSPGPGGYQETQYF. The CDR3 region has the DNA TGTGCCAGCAGCCCCGGACCTGGGGGCTACCAAGAGACCCAGTACTTC.

This clone was counted between two and nine times. This chain links TRBV4-1 with TRBJ1-1; D not resolved. CDR1 and CDR2 from the germline V gene are MGHRA and YSYEKL. The V end was cut by 3 bases, the J end by 4 bases, with 18 bases between. The CDR3 covers 16 residues. The CDR3 spells CASSHAATIKVTEAFF. CDR3 in DNA: TGCGCCAGCAGCCACGCGGCTACGATAAAGGTCACTGAAGCTTTCTTT.

This chain uses TRBV28 with TRBJ2-5; 9 bases line up with TRBD1. This CDR3 comprises 15 residues. The germline V gene has CDR1 MDHEN and CDR2 SYDVKM. V trimming: 4 bases; J trimming: 1 base; junction bases outside the gene matches: 4. In DNA form, the CDR3 reads TGTGCCAGCAGTTCTCCGGGACAGGGCCAAGAGACCCAGTACTTC. This translates into CASSSPGQGQETQYF.

The CDR3 DNA follows: TGTGCCAGCAGTGTTAGCGGGAGAGTCTCCTACGAGCAGTACTTC. Residues: CASSVSGRVSYEQYF. This chain uses TRBV6-5 with TRBJ2-7; TRBD2 agrees at 9 bases. In germline, CDR1 is MNHEY, CDR2 SVGAGI. The V segment lost 5 bases and the J segment 0 bases; nucleotides outside the gene matches: 5. The CDR3 length is 15 residues.

V usage is TRBV29-1 and J usage is TRBJ1-1, with 8 bases aligning to TRBD1. The ends lost 6 bases at V and 5 bases at J; junction bases unmatched: 5. The CDR3 consists of 12 residues. Germline CDR1 reads SQVTM; CDR2 reads ANQGSEA. DNA of the CDR3: TGCAGCGTACAGGGGGGGGTAACTGAAGCTTTCTTT. Protein sequence: CSVQGGVTEAFF.

This clone showed up just once. The chain recombines TRBV6-1 with TRBJ1-5; the match to TRBD1 covers 7 bases. The germline V gene encodes CDR1 MNHNS and CDR2 SASEGT. This CDR3 spans 15 amino acids. V lost 6 bases and J lost 8; bases outside the gene matches: 13. The DNA for the CDR3 is TGTGCCAGCAGACCCACAGGGGTCCGGGGTGAGCCCCAGCATTTT. This encodes CASRPTGVRGEPQHF.

Only a few counts were recorded for this clone. The rearrangement uses TRBV6-5 and TRBJ2-3; TRBD1 is a possible D gene (6 bases). The CDR3 is 14 residues long. V dropped 0 bases and J dropped 5 bases, with 9 bases sitting between them. Per germline, CDR1 MNHEY and CDR2 SVGAGI. The CDR3: CASSYSIRGDTQYF. The CDR3 DNA is TGTGCCAGCAGTTACTCGATCAGGGGAGATACGCAGTATTTT.

This chain uses TRBV28 with TRBJ1-2, with D unresolved. Deletions cut 8 bases from V and 4 bases from J, with 11 bases between. Germline values: CDR1 MDHEN, CDR2 SYDVKM. The CDR3 is made up of 12 amino acids. CDR3: CASRTAGYGYTF. CDR3 DNA sequence: TGTGCCAGCCGCACGGCGGGCTATGGCTACACCTTC.